The clone carrying this T cell receptor (beta chain) has just a few counts. Its antigen is undetermined. The V gene lost 0 bases and the J gene lost 5 bases, with 17 bases spanning the gap. The CDR3 is 16 amino acids. Germline CDR1 and CDR2: SGHRS and YFSETQ. Generated by immunoSEQ multiplex PCR, the TCRdb table keeps only in-frame clones and is missing some. This table holds 20,000 to 30,000 clones, 93% found once. These data are taken from a study of CD4 T cell repertoires in COVID-19. Overall study context: CFSE-low cells expanded ten to eleven days with IL-2, then restimulated with other coronavirus spikes.

Sequencing was done directly on freshly isolated, uncultured memory T cells. Study-wide results and limits: In SARS-CoV and/or HKU1 spike cultures, between roughly 6 and 25% of SARS-CoV-2 clonotypes reappeared. Several top expanded SARS-CoV-2-reactive clonotypes were shared by two or three memory subsets.

This sequence originates from a human donor who had COVID-19. This chain joins TRBV5-1 and TRBJ1-1; D is unclear. Sequenced here: circulating follicular helper CD4+ T cells (cTfh) from blood, sampled before the COVID-19 pandemic. As DNA, the CDR3 is TGCGCCAGCAGCTTGGCTCTATCCCCAGCGGGGACTGAAGCTTTCTTT. Its protein is CASSLALSPAGTEAFF.